What follows are 28 T cell receptor beta chains derived from one specimen sequenced in a study of post-analysis software for immune sequencing data. Unique molecular identifiers tagged the TCR beta cDNA libraries. TCRdb reprocessed the PCR reads via MiXCR and lists one record per CDR3 protein. The sample yields 430,000 or so distinct CDR3 sequences, approximately 39% seen once. Antigens for these TCRs are unknown. Study-level points and caveats: Higher frequency in patients than in controls was seen for roughly five TRBV segments, with TRBV5-6, TRBV5-1 and TRBV20-1 among them.

The source material was blood. All receptors derive from a girl aged 2-10 years with multiple sclerosis.

The CDR3, as DNA: TGTGCCAGCCACAGTAGCGAGAACACCGGGGAGCTGTTTTTT. Residues: CASHSSENTGELFF. The chain is built from TRBV28 and TRBJ2-2, with TRBD2 as a possible D gene (5 bases). Germline V gene lookup returns CDR1 MDHEN and CDR2 SYDVKM. The CDR3 extends over 14 amino acids. V lost 8 bases and J lost 1, with 11 bases in between. The full variable domain, in which reference TRBV28 and TRBJ2-2 provide the parts outside the CDR3, is DVKVTQSSRYLVKRTGEKVFLECVQDMDHENMFWYRQDPGLGLRLIYFSYDVKMKEKGDIPEGYSVSREKKERFSLILESASTNQTSMYLCASHSSENTGELFFGEGSRLTVL.

The V gene is TRBV7-2, the J gene TRBJ2-4; the match to TRBD2 covers 8 bases. The J segment lost 7 bases and the V segment lost 5 bases, leaving 10 bases of the junction unmatched. The germline V gene encodes CDR1 SGHTA and CDR2 FQGNSA. This CDR3 has 15 residues. The CDR3 spells CASSGGTSGGNIQYF. The CDR3 DNA follows: TGTGCCAGCAGCGGAGGGACTAGTGGGGGCAACATTCAGTACTTC.

This clonotype was counted a few times. The chain has TRBV15 and TRBJ2-1; the D is unclear. CDR1 is LNHNV and CDR2 is YYDKDF in the germline V gene (reference sequence). The V gene lost 4 bases and the J gene lost 7 bases, with 14 bases spanning the gap. This CDR3 comprises 14 residues. The CDR3 region has the DNA TGTGCCACCAGCATGCTGAGTTCTGGAAATGAGCAGTTCTTC. Translated: CATSMLSSGNEQFF.

The chain combines TRBV7-8 with TRBJ2-1; TRBD1 matches at 7 bases. The germline CDR1 and CDR2 sequences are SGHVS and FQNEAQ. V gave up 5 bases and J gave up 4 bases; unmatched junction bases: 23. The CDR3 length is 20 residues. The CDR3 nucleotides are TGTGCCAGCAGCCAAAGACAGGGAAAGGCACTTGGGTACGGTTACAATGAGCAGTTCTTC. This codes for CASSQRQGKALGYGYNEQFF.

The chain has TRBV5-1 and TRBJ2-3; no firm D call. Between the trimmed V and J ends, which lost 0 bases and 1 base, there was a span of 12 bases. Germline CDR1 is SGHRS and CDR2 is YFSETQ. CDR3 length: 16 residues. DNA of the CDR3: TGCGCCAGCAGCTTGGCTAGGCTGAAGGGCACAGATACGCAGTATTTT. Translated, it gives CASSLARLKGTDTQYF.

This clonotype was picked up many times. The rearrangement joins TRBV6-5 to TRBJ1-5; no clear D gene. The CDR3 runs 13 residues. Germline V lookup: CDR1 MNHEY, CDR2 SVGAGI. Trimming took off 3 bases at V and 3 bases at J, with 6 bases between the two ends. CDR3 sequence (DNA): TGTGCCAGCAGTTATTCCTCCAATCAGCCCCAGCATTTT. As protein: CASSYSSNQPQHF.

The chain links TRBV15 to TRBJ2-1, with 10 bases matching TRBD1. The J call is doubtful: the DNA matches TRBJ2-7 better. This CDR3 is 16 amino acids long. Germline lookup yields CDR1 LNHNV and CDR2 YYDKDF (reference sequence). DNA of the CDR3: TGTGCCACCAGCAGGGACAGGGGGAGCTCCTACAATGAGCAGTACTTC. Its translation is CATSRDRGSSYNEQYF.

The chain employs TRBV28 and TRBJ2-7, with D unclear. The V end lost 8 bases, the J end lost 2 bases, and 13 bases lay between the germline ends. This CDR3 contains 13 residues. Per the germline V gene, CDR1 is MDHEN and CDR2 is SYDVKM. In nucleotides, the CDR3 is TGTGCCAGCCGGCTGGTCGGCACCTACGAGCAGTACTTC. Its translation: CASRLVGTYEQYF.

The J gene is TRBJ2-3, the V gene TRBV28; D remains ambiguous. Deletions cut 4 bases from V and 5 bases from J, with 7 bases between. The CDR3 runs 12 residues. Germline-derived CDR1 and CDR2 are MDHEN and SYDVKM. The CDR3 here is CASSSLLDTQYF. In DNA, the CDR3 is TGTGCCAGCAGTTCCCTCTTAGATACGCAGTATTTT.

This clonotype was recorded a few times. The gene calls are TRBV6-2 or TRBV6-3 and TRBJ2-1; no clear D. Trimming took off 2 bases at V and 9 bases at J, with 8 bases between the two ends. This CDR3 has 12 residues. The germline CDR1 and CDR2 sequences are MNHEY and SVGEGT. CDR3 bases: TGTGCCAGCAGTTACGGTGGTACTGAGCAGTTCTTC. Translated, it gives CASSYGGTEQFF.

The gene calls are TRBV28 and TRBJ2-1, with 9 bases fitting TRBD1. Germline V lookup: CDR1 MDHEN, CDR2 SYDVKM. This CDR3 contains 16 residues. Trimming cost V 5 bases and J 4 bases; bases outside gene matches: 9. CDR3 DNA sequence: TGTGCCAGCAGTCCCAACGGACAGGGGAGGTACAATGAGCAGTTCTTC. This gives the protein CASSPNGQGRYNEQFF.

The J gene is TRBJ1-1, the V gene TRBV5-1; no clear D gene. The CDR3 covers 13 residues. V lost 5 bases to trimming and J lost 0 bases, with 8 bases between them. The V gene's germline CDR1 is SGHRS and CDR2 YFSETQ. The CDR3: CASRTGMNTEAFF. CDR3 bases: TGCGCCAGCAGAACCGGTATGAACACTGAAGCTTTCTTT.

This clonotype has just a few counts. This chain connects TRBV5-1 to TRBJ2-5; no reliable D call. The CDR3 contains 14 residues. Looked up from germline, CDR1 is SGHRS and CDR2 is YFSETQ. Trimming took 0 bases from V and 4 from J, leaving 10 bases between them. The chain's CDR3 is CASSLGRSAETQYF. CDR3 in DNA: TGCGCCAGCAGCTTGGGCAGGTCAGCAGAGACCCAGTACTTC.

The chain uses TRBV10-3 and TRBJ2-1; D is uncertain. CDR1 ENHRY and CDR2 SYGVKD come from the germline V gene. Trimming removed 6 bases at V and 5 bases at J, with 8 bases between. This CDR3 comprises 12 residues. For the CDR3, the DNA is TGTGCCATCAGGGAAAATCACAATGAGCAGTTCTTC. This encodes CAIRENHNEQFF.

A few counts support this clonotype. The DNA of the CDR3 is TGTGCCAGCAGTTTAAGCGGGATGGGGCAGTTCTTC. Residues: CASSLSGMGQFF. This rearrangement joins TRBV28 to TRBJ2-1, with 7 bases lining up with TRBD2. This CDR3 has 12 residues. Germline CDR1 MDHEN, CDR2 SYDVKM. Germline trimming cut 2 bases from V and 12 bases from J; bases unmatched to any gene: 4. Looking up the rest from reference TRBV28 and TRBJ2-1 gives the full variable domain: DVKVTQSSRYLVKRTGEKVFLECVQDMDHENMFWYRQDPGLGLRLIYFSYDVKMKEKGDIPEGYSVSREKKERFSLILESASTNQTSMYLCASSLSGMGQFFGPGTRLTVL.

This chain connects TRBV4-1 to TRBJ1-2; D unresolved. Germline V lookup: CDR1 MGHRA, CDR2 YSYEKL. V was clipped by 1 base and J by 4 bases, with 13 bases between them. The CDR3 totals 15 residues. In nucleotides, the CDR3 is TGCGCCAGCAGCCAAGGGGATGGAGTTGGCTATGGCTACACCTTC. It is translated as CASSQGDGVGYGYTF.

This chain links TRBV6-2 or TRBV6-3 with TRBJ1-1; D remains ambiguous. V was shortened by 2 bases and J by 3 bases, with 7 bases between the two germline ends. Germline V gene sequence: CDR1 MNHEY, CDR2 SVGEGT. CDR3 length: 13 residues. Written as DNA, the CDR3 is TGTGCCAGCAGTTACGAGGGCTACACTGAAGCTTTCTTT. Protein product: CASSYEGYTEAFF.

The chain joins TRBV29-1 to TRBJ2-1, with D perhaps matching TRBD2 (6 bases). Germline lookup yields CDR1 SQVTM and CDR2 ANQGSEA. The CDR3 runs to 13 residues. Trimming took off 5 bases at V and 4 bases at J, with 12 bases between the two ends. The CDR3 spells CSVTLLAYNEQFF. The CDR3 bases are TGCAGCGTTACGCTACTAGCTTACAATGAGCAGTTCTTC.

The chain carries TRBV4-1 and TRBJ2-7, with a weak D call TRBD1 (5 bases). With 1 base removed from V and 2 bases from J, the gap between germline ends came to 12 bases. The germline V gene has CDR1 MGHRA and CDR2 YSYEKL. This CDR3 has 15 amino acids. The CDR3 here is CASSQGQPFTYEQYF. CDR3 nucleotide sequence: TGCGCCAGCAGCCAAGGACAGCCCTTTACCTACGAGCAGTACTTC.

The rearrangement links TRBV20-1 to TRBJ2-1; TRBD2 is a possible D gene (6 bases). Germline CDR1 and CDR2: DFQATT and SNEGSKA (reference sequence). The CDR3 is made up of 13 amino acids. V shed 1 base and J shed 5 bases, with 9 bases lying between them. CDR3: CSARASGDNEQFF. The DNA of the CDR3 is TGCAGTGCTAGAGCCTCGGGGGACAATGAGCAGTTCTTC.

This clonotype was picked up a small number of times. The gene calls are TRBV5-1 and TRBJ2-2; D perhaps matches TRBD2 (6 bases). The CDR3 contains 14 residues. In germline, CDR1 is SGHRS, CDR2 YFSETQ. V gave up 2 bases and J gave up 4 bases, with 9 bases separating them. The CDR3 reads CASSFGGFTGELFF. The CDR3 DNA reads TGCGCCAGCAGCTTCGGGGGATTCACCGGGGAGCTGTTTTTT.

The rearrangement links TRBV20-1 to TRBJ1-2; D remains unclear. The V gene's germline CDR1 is DFQATT and CDR2 SNEGSKA (reference sequence). This CDR3 region has 10 residues. V was clipped by 5 bases and J by 7 bases, with 8 bases between them. The CDR3 sequence is CSAYPVGYTF. The CDR3 coding sequence is TGCAGTGCTTACCCAGTTGGCTACACCTTC.

This clonotype occurred a few times. J is TRBJ2-7 and V is TRBV4-3; D is possibly TRBD2 (5 bases). Germline V gene data show CDR1 as LGHNA and CDR2 as YSLEER. The CDR3 loop spans 16 amino acids. V was clipped by 0 bases and J by 3 bases, with 15 bases between them. CDR3 in amino acids: CASSQDSKFGNYEQYF. The CDR3 nucleotides read TGCGCCAGCAGCCAAGATAGCAAGTTCGGGAACTACGAGCAGTACTTC.

The table lists this clonotype with a few counts. V gene TRBV7-2 combines with J gene TRBJ2-1; D may be TRBD1 or TRBD2 (5 bases each). Deletions cut 6 bases from V and 6 bases from J, with 21 bases between. CDR3 length: 16 amino acids. Germline-derived CDR1 and CDR2 are SGHTA and FQGNSA. CDR3 loop: CASSPPGTQVTNEQFF. CDR3 DNA: TGTGCCAGCAGTCCCCCCGGGACCCAGGTAACCAATGAGCAGTTCTTC.

The table lists this clonotype with many counts. The genes are TRBV10-2 and TRBJ2-7, with D perhaps TRBD1 (5 bases). Per germline, CDR1 WSHSY and CDR2 SAAADI. The length of the CDR3 is 12 residues. The V and J ends lost 6 bases and 0 bases respectively, with 6 bases between them. The CDR3 DNA follows: TGCGCCAGCAGGGACAACTCCTACGAGCAGTACTTC. Translating it yields CASRDNSYEQYF.

The V call is TRBV28, the J call TRBJ1-5; no clear D. CDR1 and CDR2 from the germline V gene are MDHEN and SYDVKM. The CDR3 length is 15 residues. V lost 3 bases, J lost 5 bases, and 14 bases lay in between. CDR3 region: CASSFGAPGYQPQHF. As DNA, the CDR3 is TGTGCCAGCAGTTTCGGCGCCCCGGGGTATCAGCCCCAGCATTTT.

The chain employs TRBV11-3 and TRBJ1-1, with 8 bases lining up with TRBD1. J gave up 7 bases and V 5 bases, and 6 bases lay outside the gene matches. Per the germline V gene, CDR1 is SGHNT and CDR2 is YENEEA. The CDR3 has 13 amino acids. The CDR3 is CASSRRGRDEAFF. CDR3 sequence (DNA): TGTGCCAGCAGCCGCAGGGGGCGGGATGAAGCTTTCTTT. Looking up the rest from reference TRBV11-3 and TRBJ1-1 gives the full variable domain: EAGVVQSPRYKIIEKKQPVAFWCNPISGHNTLYWYLQNLGQGPELLIRYENEEAVDDSQLPKDRFSAERLKGVDSTLKIQPAELGDSAVYLCASSRRGRDEAFFGQGTRLTVV.

The CDR3: CASSLRGTTRNEQFF. The DNA of the CDR3 is TGTGCCAGCAGCTTACGGGGGACTACCCGCAATGAGCAGTTCTTC. The chain uses TRBV7-3 and TRBJ2-1; 7 positions agree with TRBD2. CDR3 length: 15 amino acids. The trim removed 2 bases at V and 6 bases at J, leaving 7 bases unmatched. The germline CDR1 and CDR2 sequences are SGHTA and FQGTGA. Variable domain in full (rest from reference TRBV7-3 and TRBJ2-1): GAGVSQTPSNKVTEKGKYVELRCDPISGHTALYWYRQSLGQGPEFLIYFQGTGAADDSGLPNDRFFAVRPEGSVSTLKIQRTERGDSAVYLCASSLRGTTRNEQFFGPGTRLTVL.